This TCR beta chain emerged from a study of blood T cell repertoires in COVID-19. About the study: Whether acute or convalescent, the COVID-19 samples came from the United States, Italy and Spain. PBMCs, B-cell-depleted T cells, or T cells were the source of the cDNA or gDNA that made up the material.

The length of the CDR3 is 17 residues. Authors' processing steps: Amplification from reference gene primers served as the basis for estimated nucleated cell counts. Sequenced by immunoSEQ multiplex PCR; TCRdb stores in-frame clones only, minus some. V and J calls and clone size are as listed in that table; D and trimming were resolved from the DNA. The data contain roughly 260,000 clones, more than 70% of them singletons. Material for sequencing was peripheral blood. The receptor was derived from a woman between 35 and 50 years old who had recovered from COVID-19. The gene calls are TRBV21-1 and TRBJ1-3. TRBV21-1 is designated a pseudogene. The CDR3 loop is CASSKGGTPDSGNTIYF. The CDR3 bases are TGTGCCAGCAGCAAAGGCGGGACGCCGGACTCTGGAAACACCATATATTTT.